One T cell receptor (beta chain) is described in this entry. What it recognizes is unknown. This sample is drawn from a study of T-cell reconstitution after alpha-beta-depleted transplantation in children. Study-level points and caveats: Several patients had high TCRbeta diversity at day 60; it came from surviving recipient T cells and thymic progenitors. It was newly produced T cells that mostly accounted for T-cell counts and diversity one year after transplant. Several hundred graft clones that had expanded were reportedly the source of alpha-beta T cells about two months after transplant.

The CDR3 extends over 15 amino acids. Germline V gene sequence: CDR1 DFQATT, CDR2 SNEGSKA (reference sequence). The V segment lost 0 bases and the J segment 0 bases; nucleotides outside the gene matches: 5. For TCRbeta, the library was prepared with unique molecular identifiers. TCRdb redid the calling of the PCR reads with MiXCR, one entry per CDR3 protein. The data show approximately 980,000 distinct CDR3 sequences, with roughly 31% seen just once and 28% held by the top ten. The V and J genes are TRBV20-1 and TRBJ2-7; 7 nucleotides align to TRBD1. This TCR was recovered from a boy younger than two who had a stem cell transplant for SCID, so the T cells may come from the graft donor. The material was PBMCs, mostly from graft donor cells, obtained 360 days after TCRalphabeta/CD19-depleted stem cell transplant. CDR3 amino acids: CSARDARGSSYEQYF. The CDR3 DNA follows: TGCAGTGCTAGAGACGCCAGGGGGAGCTCCTACGAGCAGTACTTC.